This T cell receptor beta chain comes out of a study of radiotherapy plus CTLA-4 blockade in lung cancer. Concerning this clone: What it recognizes is unknown.

Study observations and caveats: The study found tumor-derived TCR clones expanded in blood after radiotherapy plus ipilimumab.

Using immunoSEQ multiplex PCR, the repertoire was profiled, and TCRdb retains in-frame clones only, with some absent. The top ten hold 20% to 30% of the sample, which has just under 45,000 clones, less than 75% seen once. The study treated chemo-refractory metastatic non-small-cell lung cancer patients with focal radiation plus ipilimumab CTLA-4 blockade. V lost 1 base and J lost 5, with 24 bases in between. This CDR3 has 19 residues. The germline V gene has CDR1 MGHRA and CDR2 YSYEKL. The specimen comprised peripheral blood, sampled from a patient treated with radiotherapy plus ipilimumab. V gene TRBV4-1 combines with J gene TRBJ1-3, with D hard to call. The source is a human donor with non-small cell lung cancer who had a partial response to radiotherapy plus ipilimumab. CDR3 amino acids: CASSQGAVPGRKIRNTIYF. For the CDR3, the DNA is TGCGCCAGCAGCCAAGGAGCAGTCCCGGGGAGGAAAATTAGAAACACCATATATTTT.